This TCR beta chain was profiled in a study of T-cell memory formation after mild COVID-19. Study context: In these data, TCR clusters were largely donor specific.

Germline V lookup: CDR1 DFQATT, CDR2 SNEGSKA (reference sequence). The CDR3 spans 16 residues. Trimming pared 3 bases from V and 7 bases from J, leaving 25 bases between. TCRalpha and TCRbeta libraries used 5'RACE with constant-segment primers and UMIs. TCRdb fed the 5' RACE reads into MiXCR, producing one record per CDR3 protein. This table has 300,000 to 400,000 distinct CDR3 sequences, roughly 21% appearing once. Study results and caveats: CD4/CD8 balance held among clones contracting day 15 to 85, and later expanders leaned CD4+. Most CD4+ clones that shrank were in CM and EM, while CD8+ ones turned up in EMRA.

With respect to this clonotype: Its specificity is not known.

Material: PBMCs or a T cell subset sorted from them (not recorded which). The source of this sequence is an adult woman who had mild COVID-19 (a few samples of this study predate the infection). Cell type and time point are not known. The gene calls are TRBV20-1 and TRBJ2-7; D is tentatively TRBD1 or TRBD2 (5 bases each). CDR3 loop: CSARRRDGPPPREQYF. CDR3 nucleotide sequence: TGCAGTGCTAGGAGACGGGACGGACCCCCTCCTCGTGAGCAGTACTTC.